There are a few counts of the clone carrying this T cell receptor (beta chain). Its antigen is currently unknown. The data belong to a study of T-cell reconstitution after alpha-beta-depleted transplantation in children. Study-wide findings and caveats: A year had passed since transplant, and T-cell counts and diversity by then came mostly from newly produced T cells. Alpha-beta T cells about two months after transplant reportedly derived from several hundred expanded graft clones.

CDR1 and CDR2 from the germline V gene are SSHAT and FNYEAQ (reference sequence). The CDR3 length is 19 residues. The germline V and J ends were trimmed by 11 bases and 0 bases, with 29 bases remaining between them. A TCRbeta library incorporating unique molecular identifiers was prepared. From the PCR reads, TCRdb called clonotypes with MiXCR, one entry per CDR3 protein. The sample includes approximately 490,000 distinct CDR3 sequences, more than 9% of them seen just once. This TCR was sampled from a child aged 2 to 15 with inherited bone marrow failure, due to receive a stem cell transplant. This chain uses TRBV7-7 with TRBJ2-4; D ambiguous. This specimen consisted of PBMCs, obtained before TCRalphabeta/CD19-depleted stem cell transplant. The CDR3 coding sequence is TGTGCCTGCTGCCCCCTCCCAGCATCGATACCATTAGCCAAAAACATTCAGTACTTC. It yields the protein CACCPLPASIPLAKNIQYF.